This T cell receptor beta chain was retrieved from a study of cytomegalovirus exposure and HLA in healthy donors. The CDR3 spans 14 residues. Germline V CDR1 and CDR2: KGHSH, LQKENI. After removal of 5 bases from V and 2 bases from J, the junction contained 6 bases not matched to a gene. Both 60 Vbeta primers and 13 Jbeta primers went into the PCR. The assay was immunoSEQ multiplex PCR, and TCRdb's table has in-frame clones only and misses some. The sample has 150,000 or so clones; roughly 84% are singletons. The receptor comes from a male donor in good health and CMV-seronegative. The sample was PBMCs. The V call is TRBV18, the J call TRBJ2-7; 7 nucleotides align to TRBD1. In DNA form, the CDR3 reads TGTGCCAGCTCATCGGGACAGTCAACCTACGAGCAGTACTTC. Its protein is CASSSGQSTYEQYF.